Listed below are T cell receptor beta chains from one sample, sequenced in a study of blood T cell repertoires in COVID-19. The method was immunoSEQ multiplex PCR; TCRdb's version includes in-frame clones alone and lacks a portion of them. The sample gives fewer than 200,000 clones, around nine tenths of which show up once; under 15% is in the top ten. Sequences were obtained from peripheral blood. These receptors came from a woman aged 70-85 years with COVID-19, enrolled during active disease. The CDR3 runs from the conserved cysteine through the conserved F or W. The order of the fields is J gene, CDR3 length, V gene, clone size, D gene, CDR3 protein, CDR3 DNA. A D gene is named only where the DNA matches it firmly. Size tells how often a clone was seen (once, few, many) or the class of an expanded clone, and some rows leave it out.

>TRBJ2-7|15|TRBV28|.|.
CASSLGQPGGYGQYF
TGTGCCAGCAGTCTGGGACAGCCTGGAGGGTACGGGCAGTACTTC
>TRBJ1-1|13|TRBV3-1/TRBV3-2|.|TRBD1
CASSRGQSTEAFF
TGTGCCAGCAGCCGGGGACAGAGCACTGAAGCTTTCTTT
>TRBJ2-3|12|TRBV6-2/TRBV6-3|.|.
CASSTSSDTQYF
TGTGCCAGCAGTACATCATCAGATACGCAGTATTTT
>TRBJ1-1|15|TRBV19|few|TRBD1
CASSTRDRGNTEAFF
TGTGCCAGTAGTACCCGGGACAGGGGGAACACTGAAGCTTTCTTT
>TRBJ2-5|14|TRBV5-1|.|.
CASRLVAGSETQYF
TGCGCCAGCCGCTTGGTGGCGGGATCAGAGACCCAGTACTTC
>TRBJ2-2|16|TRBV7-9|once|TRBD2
CASSPRLAGGHGELFF
TGTGCCAGCAGCCCCCGTTTAGCGGGAGGTCACGGGGAGCTGTTTTTT
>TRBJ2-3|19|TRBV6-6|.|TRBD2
CASSPTGLAGGGGTDTQYF
TGTGCCAGCAGTCCGACCGGACTAGCGGGAGGGGGGGGCACAGATACGCAGTATTTT
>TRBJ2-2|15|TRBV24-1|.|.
CATSDTGFFTGELFF
TGTGCCACCAGTGATACAGGGTTTTTCACCGGGGAGCTGTTTTTT
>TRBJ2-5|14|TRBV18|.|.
CASSPGTFQETQYF
TGTGCCAGCTCACCAGGGACATTCCAAGAGACCCAGTACTTC
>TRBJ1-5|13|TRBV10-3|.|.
CAISGSINQPQHF
TGTGCCATCAGTGGAAGCATCAATCAGCCCCAGCATTTT
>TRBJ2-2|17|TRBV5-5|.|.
CASSLGLQRANTGELFF
TGTGCCAGCAGCTTGGGTTTGCAGCGGGCGAACACCGGGGAGCTGTTTTTT
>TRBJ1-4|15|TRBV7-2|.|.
CASRRQIATNEKLFF
TGTGCCAGCAGAAGACAGATTGCAACTAATGAAAAACTGTTTTTT